Presented here are 29 T cell receptor beta chains from one specimen sequenced in a study of siplizumab effects on memory and regulatory T cells. Sequenced by immunoSEQ multiplex PCR; TCRdb stores in-frame clones only, minus some. The sample contains 99,000 or so clones, 93% of which appear only once. Sequencing was performed on Tregs sorted from blood. These receptors all stem from a human donor in good health.

This chain uses TRBV2 with TRBJ1-1, with TRBD1 matching 7 bases. CDR1 and CDR2 from the germline V gene are SNHLY and FYNNEI. J gave up 1 base and V 2 bases, and 13 bases lay outside the gene matches. This CDR3 spans 18 amino acids. The CDR3 sequence: CASSEYGQVSRENTEAFF. The CDR3 region has the DNA TGTGCCAGCAGTGAATACGGACAGGTTTCAAGAGAGAACACTGAAGCTTTCTTT.

This clone was counted once. The rearrangement links TRBV28 to TRBJ2-7; 9 bases are a match to TRBD1. CDR1 and CDR2 (germline): MDHEN, SYDVKM. The CDR3 contains 13 residues. V lost 6 bases and J lost 2; bases outside the gene matches: 2. The DNA of the CDR3 is TGTGCCAGCAGAAACAGGGGGCCCTACGAGCAGTACTTC. This codes for CASRNRGPYEQYF.

The gene calls are TRBV5-1 and TRBJ2-2; 13 bases agree with TRBD2. The CDR3 extends over 18 amino acids. Per the germline V gene, CDR1 is SGHRS and CDR2 is YFSETQ. V was pared by 0 bases and J by 4 bases, with 6 bases of the junction left unmatched. The CDR3, as DNA: TGCGCCAGCAGCTTGGCCGGACTAGCGGGAGCGGGCACCGGGGAGCTGTTTTTT. It specifies CASSLAGLAGAGTGELFF.

There are a few counts of this clone. The chain links TRBV4-1 to TRBJ1-1; D unclear. The CDR3 is made up of 14 amino acids. Trimming cost V 5 bases and J 1 base, with 11 bases left between them. The germline V gene encodes CDR1 MGHRA and CDR2 YSYEKL. The CDR3 coding sequence is TGCGCCAGCAGCGGGAGTTGGGGGAACACTGAAGCTTTCTTT. The encoded protein is CASSGSWGNTEAFF.

The rearrangement links TRBV5-4 to TRBJ1-2; no firm D call. Per the germline V gene, CDR1 is SGHNT and CDR2 is YYREEE (reference sequence). V shed 3 bases and J shed 1 base, with 7 bases lying between them. The length of the CDR3 is 13 residues. The CDR3 DNA reads TGTGCCAGCAGCTCCATCAGTAACTATGGCTACACCTTC. Translated, it gives CASSSISNYGYTF.

This chain joins TRBV6-5 and TRBJ2-7; TRBD1 agrees at 7 bases. V was pared by 4 bases and J by 2 bases, with 5 bases of the junction left unmatched. This CDR3 region has 14 residues. Germline CDR1 and CDR2: MNHEY and SVGAGI. CDR3 DNA sequence: TGTGCCAGCAGTTGGGACAGATCTACCTACGAGCAGTACTTC. This gives the protein CASSWDRSTYEQYF.

The chain employs TRBV2 and TRBJ1-5, with 9 positions matching TRBD1. Looked up from germline, CDR1 is SNHLY and CDR2 is FYNNEI. This CDR3 has 16 amino acids. V gave up 5 bases and J gave up 2 bases; unmatched junction bases: 7. The CDR3 region is CASSPGQGRGNQPQHF. In DNA, the CDR3 is TGTGCCAGCAGTCCTGGACAGGGGAGAGGCAATCAGCCCCAGCATTTT.

The genes are TRBV18 and TRBJ1-2; 7 bases fit TRBD1. J was trimmed by 1 base and V by 4 bases; bases with no gene match: 6. This CDR3 region has 15 residues. The germline V gene has CDR1 KGHSH and CDR2 LQKENI. CDR3 nucleotide sequence: TGTGCCAGCTCACTGCTGGGACAGATTAACTATGGCTACACCTTC. It translates to CASSLLGQINYGYTF.

The chain combines TRBV6-5 with TRBJ1-4; maybe TRBD1 (5 bases). The germline V gene encodes CDR1 MNHEY and CDR2 SVGAGI. The ends were cut back, 4 bases at V and 7 bases at J, with 10 bases in the middle. This CDR3 has 13 amino acids. The CDR3 region is CASSSLQGEKLFF. As DNA, the CDR3 is TGTGCCAGCAGTTCCCTTCAGGGTGAAAAACTGTTTTTT.

The chain combines TRBV13 with TRBJ1-4; tentatively, D is TRBD1 (6 bases). The CDR3 has 12 amino acids. Looked up from germline, CDR1 is PRHDT and CDR2 is FYEKMQ (reference sequence). V was shortened by 0 bases and J by 11 bases, with 7 bases between the two germline ends. The CDR3 sequence is CASSLGRGKLFF. The CDR3, as DNA: TGTGCCAGCAGCTTAGGCAGGGGCAAACTGTTTTTT.

This clone was counted once. V is TRBV18 and J is TRBJ1-5, with TRBD1 as a possible D gene (6 bases). The germline V gene encodes CDR1 KGHSH and CDR2 LQKENI. The CDR3 contains 15 residues. V lost 3 bases and J 6 bases, leaving 15 bases between the germline ends. CDR3 nucleotide sequence: TGTGCCAGCTCACCCCCCGCAGGGGAAGGTCAGCCCCAGCATTTT. Protein: CASSPPAGEGQPQHF. Complete variable domain (other parts from reference TRBV18 and TRBJ1-5): NAGVMQNPRHLVRRRGQEARLRCSPMKGHSHVYWYRQLPEEGLKFMVYLQKENIIDESGMPKERFSAEFPKEGPSILRIQQVVRGDSAAYFCASSPPAGEGQPQHFGDGTRLSIL.

The chain combines TRBV11-2 with TRBJ1-1, with a weak D call TRBD1 (6 bases). The ends were cut back, 3 bases at V and 0 bases at J, with 8 bases in the middle. The length of the CDR3 is 14 residues. CDR1 SGHAT and CDR2 FQNNGV come from the germline V gene. The DNA of the CDR3 is TGTGCCAGCAGCTTCAGGGGTATGAACACTGAAGCTTTCTTT. It is translated as CASSFRGMNTEAFF.

This clone came up once. The chain carries TRBV2 and TRBJ1-1; TRBD1 matches at 12 bases. There are 14 residues in the CDR3. After removal of 8 bases from V and 5 bases from J, the junction contained 6 bases not matched to a gene. Germline-derived CDR1 and CDR2 are SNHLY and FYNNEI. The CDR3 sequence is CASGWDRGRTEAFF. The CDR3 DNA follows: TGTGCCAGCGGGTGGGACAGGGGGCGAACTGAAGCTTTCTTT.

The chain joins TRBV9 to TRBJ1-1, with 7 nucleotides matching TRBD1. V dropped 0 bases and J dropped 4; count of bases not matched to a gene: 3. The CDR3 length is 14 residues. Germline V lookup: CDR1 SGDLS, CDR2 YYNGEE. CDR3 residues: CASSVVDRVTEAFF. In DNA, the CDR3 is TGTGCCAGCAGCGTAGTCGACAGGGTCACTGAAGCTTTCTTT.

The V call is TRBV25-1, the J call TRBJ2-3; no definite D call. Germline V gives CDR1 MGHDK, CDR2 SYGVNS. V gave up 3 bases and J gave up 0 bases, with 4 bases separating them. This CDR3 has 13 residues. In nucleotides, the CDR3 is TGTGCCAGCAGTGAGTCTAGCACAGATACGCAGTATTTT. Translating it yields CASSESSTDTQYF. The entire variable domain, with the rest obtained from reference TRBV25-1 and TRBJ2-3, is as follows: EADIYQTPRYLVIGTGKKITLECSQTMGHDKMYWYQQDPGMELHLIHYSYGVNSTEKGDLSSESTVSRIRTEHFPLTLESARPSHTSQYLCASSESSTDTQYFGPGTRLTVL.

The chain employs TRBV28 and TRBJ2-7; D unresolved. V was shortened by 5 bases and J by 0 bases, with 11 bases between the two germline ends. Germline assignment: CDR1 MDHEN and CDR2 SYDVKM. The length of the CDR3 is 14 residues. The CDR3: CASSPLYYSYEQYF. CDR3 sequence (DNA): TGTGCCAGCAGTCCTCTGTACTACTCCTACGAGCAGTACTTC.

This sequence joins TRBV2 and TRBJ1-5; no clear D. There are 15 residues in the CDR3. From germline, CDR1 is SNHLY and CDR2 FYNNEI. V was clipped by 3 bases and J by 7 bases, with 16 bases between them. The CDR3 loop is CASSDKGGRGQPQHF. In nucleotides, the CDR3 is TGTGCCAGCAGTGATAAGGGAGGGAGAGGCCAGCCCCAGCATTTT. The whole variable domain, remainder taken from reference TRBV2 and TRBJ1-5, is EPEVTQTPSHQVTQMGQEVILRCVPISNHLYFYWYRQILGQKVEFLVSFYNNEISEKSEIFDDQFSVERPDGSNFTLKIRSTKLEDSAMYFCASSDKGGRGQPQHFGDGTRLSIL.

The chain couples TRBV7-9 to TRBJ2-2; 8 bases map to TRBD2. CDR3 length: 16 residues. Germline CDR1 SEHNR, CDR2 FQNEAQ (reference sequence). The ends lost 2 bases at V and 6 bases at J; junction bases unmatched: 8. CDR3 coding DNA: TGTGCCAGCAGCTTACTAAGCGGGAGCTTCGCCGGGGAGCTGTTTTTT. Translation gives CASSLLSGSFAGELFF.

The chain uses TRBV5-6 and TRBJ2-5; TRBD2 aligns across 11 bases. Matching the DNA end better, TRBJ2-7 makes the J call doubtful. Germline-derived CDR1 and CDR2 are SGHDT and YYEEEE. The CDR3 consists of 15 residues. The CDR3 sequence: CASSFGLAGSYEQYF. CDR3 bases: TGTGCCAGCAGCTTCGGACTAGCGGGCTCCTACGAGCAGTACTTC.

V is TRBV2 and J is TRBJ1-3; no reliable D call. The ends were cut back, 3 bases at V and 0 bases at J, with 9 bases in the middle. From germline, CDR1 is SNHLY and CDR2 FYNNEI. The CDR3 runs to 15 residues. CDR3 DNA: TGTGCCAGCAGTGAGTACTACAGCTCTGGAAACACCATATATTTT. This translates into CASSEYYSSGNTIYF. Supplemented by reference TRBV2 and TRBJ1-3, the full variable domain reads EPEVTQTPSHQVTQMGQEVILRCVPISNHLYFYWYRQILGQKVEFLVSFYNNEISEKSEIFDDQFSVERPDGSNFTLKIRSTKLEDSAMYFCASSEYYSSGNTIYFGEGSWLTVV.

The V call is TRBV4-1, the J call TRBJ1-2, with D unclear. In germline, CDR1 is MGHRA, CDR2 YSYEKL. The CDR3 consists of 15 residues. Trimming cost V 1 base and J 4 bases, with 13 bases left between them. The CDR3 region has the DNA TGCGCCAGCAGCCAAGTGCCGACACTGGGCTATGGCTACACCTTC. Its translation is CASSQVPTLGYGYTF.

This chain joins TRBV5-1 and TRBJ2-5; tentatively, D is TRBD1 or TRBD2 (5 bases each). The length of the CDR3 is 14 residues. Trimming cost V 1 base and J 0 bases, with 7 bases left between them. Germline-derived CDR1 and CDR2 are SGHRS and YFSETQ. CDR3 DNA sequence: TGCGCCAGCAGCTTGTGGGGGTACCAAGAGACCCAGTACTTC. It specifies CASSLWGYQETQYF. The full variable domain, with the rest looked up from reference TRBV5-1 and TRBJ2-5, is KAGVTQTPRYLIKTRGQQVTLSCSPISGHRSVSWYQQTPGQGLQFLFEYFSETQRNKGNFPGRFSGRQFSNSRSEMNVSTLELGDSALYLCASSLWGYQETQYFGPGTRLLVL.

CDR3 in DNA: TGTGCCTTAGTTACGATCTCGAACACTGAAGCTTTCTTT. Its protein product is CALVTISNTEAFF. The chain uses TRBV30 and TRBJ1-1; no reliable D call. The V end lost 7 bases, the J end lost 1 base, and 13 bases lay between the germline ends. The CDR3 is made up of 13 amino acids. The germline CDR1 and CDR2 sequences are GTSNPN and SVGIG (reference sequence).

The rearrangement uses TRBV7-2 and TRBJ2-1; D not certain. The CDR3 covers 13 residues. Per the germline V gene, CDR1 is SGHTA and CDR2 is FQGNSA. The V end lost 5 bases, the J end lost 1 base, and 6 bases lay between the germline ends. The CDR3 loop is CASSRGSYNEQFF. CDR3 bases: TGTGCCAGCAGCCGAGGTTCCTACAATGAGCAGTTCTTC. The variable domain in full, with the rest retrieved from reference TRBV7-2 and TRBJ2-1, is GAGVSQSPSNKVTEKGKDVELRCDPISGHTALYWYRQSLGQGLEFLIYFQGNSAPDKSGLPSDRFSAERTGGSVSTLTIQRTQQEDSAVYLCASSRGSYNEQFFGPGTRLTVL.

The chain combines TRBV7-2 with TRBJ1-2; D is unresolved. Germline CDR1 and CDR2: SGHTA and FQGNSA. The CDR3 is 16 residues long. V gave up 2 bases and J gave up 8 bases, with 21 bases separating them. The CDR3 loop is CASSLRPNYGLQGYTF. CDR3 DNA sequence: TGTGCCAGCAGCTTAAGGCCAAATTACGGTTTGCAAGGCTACACCTTC.

V and J are TRBV4-1 and TRBJ2-5; 9 nucleotides agree with TRBD2. V lost 3 bases to trimming and J lost 4 bases; unmatched junction nucleotides: 9. Germline V gene data show CDR1 as MGHRA and CDR2 as YSYEKL. The length of the CDR3 is 16 residues. CDR3: CASSQPDWRGGETQYF. CDR3 nucleotide sequence: TGCGCCAGCAGCCAGCCAGATTGGCGGGGGGGAGAGACCCAGTACTTC.

This chain connects TRBV18 to TRBJ1-5; D ambiguous. Germline V gives CDR1 KGHSH, CDR2 LQKENI. The CDR3 totals 16 residues. V lost 8 bases and J 4 bases, leaving 21 bases between the germline ends. The CDR3: CASPKKPPGRNQPQHF. The CDR3 DNA reads as TGTGCCAGCCCGAAAAAGCCACCAGGTAGGAATCAGCCCCAGCATTTT.

This chain joins TRBV19 and TRBJ2-7; no firm D call. The CDR3 contains 12 residues. The V and J ends lost 0 bases and 6 bases respectively, with 6 bases between them. In germline, CDR1 is LNHDA, CDR2 SQIVND (reference sequence). The CDR3, as DNA: TGTGCCAGTAGTATAGAAGGCGGCGAGCAGTACTTC. Its protein is CASSIEGGEQYF.

V gene TRBV7-2 combines with J gene TRBJ1-4; D might be TRBD1 (6 bases). Germline lookup yields CDR1 SGHTA and CDR2 FQGNSA. CDR3 length: 14 amino acids. V was cut by 3 bases and J by 8 bases, with 13 bases left in between. CDR3 nucleotides: TGTGCCAGCAGCTTTGGGGGGGCTGGAGAAAAACTGTTTTTT. As protein: CASSFGGAGEKLFF.